The next 30 T cell receptor beta chains were all read from a single sample in a study of T cells in Graves' hyperthyroidism and ophthalmopathy. There were TCR beta CDR3 regions amplified from RNA transcripts. HTBI primers were employed in a first-round RT-PCR of the TCR CDR3. TCRdb re-analysed the multiplex PCR reads in MiXCR, keeping a single row per CDR3 protein. Here the sample spans 660,000 or so distinct CDR3 sequences, about 45% being singletons. The sequencing input was peripheral blood or thyroid tissue (not recorded which). The source is an adult man with Graves' disease, either hyperthyroidism or ophthalmopathy (not recorded which).

The CDR3 DNA follows: TGTGCCAGCAAGGAGGAGACCCAGTACTTC. Amino acids: CASKEETQYF. The rearrangement links TRBV6-1 to TRBJ2-5; D remains unclear. Trimming stripped 7 bases from V and 5 bases from J, with 5 bases between. The CDR3 is 10 residues long. CDR1 MNHNS and CDR2 SASEGT come from the germline V gene.

The rearrangement joins TRBV7-9 to TRBJ2-2; D ambiguous. CDR1 SEHNR and CDR2 FQNEAQ come from the germline V gene (reference sequence). V was clipped by 5 bases and J by 1 base, with 14 bases between them. This CDR3 is 16 amino acids long. CDR3 nucleotides: TGTGCCAGCAGCCCGCGACACCGTAAGAACACCGGGGAGCTGTTTTTT. It translates to CASSPRHRKNTGELFF.

This clonotype was seen many times. The rearrangement uses TRBV7-2 and TRBJ1-5; D uncertain. V was cut by 4 bases and J by 6 bases, with 13 bases left in between. The CDR3 has 14 residues. CDR1 and CDR2 from the germline V gene are SGHTA and FQGNSA. CDR3 in amino acids: CASSSTVFLQPQHF. CDR3 coding DNA: TGTGCCAGCAGCTCTACAGTATTCCTTCAGCCCCAGCATTTT.

This clonotype showed up just a few times. The chain employs TRBV7-8 and TRBJ2-7; either TRBD1 or TRBD2 may fit D (5 bases each). The CDR3 spans 10 residues. CDR1 is SGHVS, CDR2 FQNEAQ, per germline. Between the trimmed V and J ends, which lost 10 bases and 6 bases, there was a span of 10 bases. The CDR3 protein is CATPGAEQYF. Here the CDR3 DNA reads TGTGCCACGCCCGGGGCCGAGCAGTACTTC.

The V gene is TRBV2, the J gene TRBJ2-7; D is undetermined. Trimming took 5 bases from V and 0 from J, leaving 20 bases between them. The CDR3 length is 17 residues. The germline V gene encodes CDR1 SNHLY and CDR2 FYNNEI. The CDR3 loop reads CASSYPLVDTTSYEQYF. DNA of the CDR3: TGTGCCAGCAGTTACCCCCTAGTTGACACGACCTCCTACGAGCAGTACTTC.

There are many counts of this clonotype. The gene calls are TRBV7-8 and TRBJ2-7; possible D gene TRBD2, 6 bases. This CDR3 region has 15 residues. Per germline, CDR1 SGHVS and CDR2 FQNEAQ. V was trimmed by 5 bases and J by 4 bases, leaving 18 bases between them. Written as DNA, the CDR3 is TGTGCCAGCAGCACCCAGGTGGACCGGGGGTACGAGCAGTACTTC. Translated, it gives CASSTQVDRGYEQYF.

This clonotype was seen ten or more times. The chain joins TRBV6-5 to TRBJ1-5; the D is unclear. Per the germline V gene, CDR1 is MNHEY and CDR2 is SVGAGI. Deletions cut 4 bases from V and 7 bases from J, with 17 bases between. The CDR3 loop spans 15 amino acids. The CDR3 nucleotides are TGTGCCAGCAGTTCCCAAGGTGGGGAGAAACAGCCCCAGCATTTT. It translates to CASSSQGGEKQPQHF.

The chain is built from TRBV19 and TRBJ1-5; no clear D gene. This CDR3 is 15 amino acids long. Germline V lookup: CDR1 LNHDA, CDR2 SQIVND (reference sequence). V was trimmed by 1 base and J by 0 bases, leaving 7 bases between them. The CDR3 coding sequence is TGTGCCAGTAGTATAGCGGACGTTAGCAATCAGCCCCAGCATTTT. This translates into CASSIADVSNQPQHF.

This clonotype was counted a few times. V usage is TRBV6-4 and J usage is TRBJ1-1; D uncertain. Germline values: CDR1 MRHNA, CDR2 SNTAGT. The length of the CDR3 is 14 residues. Between the trimmed V and J ends, which lost 2 bases and 5 bases, there was a span of 12 bases. The CDR3 protein is CASSDRPYGTEAFF. CDR3 nucleotide sequence: TGTGCCAGCAGTGACAGACCATATGGAACTGAAGCTTTCTTT.

This clonotype was counted between two and nine times. The chain combines TRBV7-9 with TRBJ1-2, with 9 bases fitting TRBD1. CDR1 is SEHNR, CDR2 FQNEAQ, per germline (reference sequence). Germline trimming cut 5 bases from V and 3 bases from J; bases unmatched to any gene: 13. The CDR3 contains 17 residues. CDR3 sequence (DNA): TGTGCCAGCAGCCCTCGAGACAGGGGGGATCTCGACTATGGCTACACCTTC. This encodes CASSPRDRGDLDYGYTF.

The rearrangement uses TRBV25-1 and TRBJ2-5; D is ambiguous. The CDR3 covers 15 residues. Deletions cut 5 bases from V and 0 bases from J, with 13 bases between. Germline V lookup: CDR1 MGHDK, CDR2 SYGVNS. CDR3 nucleotide sequence: TGTGCCAGCAGTCTGGGATGGAGTCACCAAGAGACCCAGTACTTC. It yields the protein CASSLGWSHQETQYF.

The V call is TRBV10-3, the J call TRBJ1-2; D may be TRBD1 (5 bases). The germline V and J ends were trimmed by 6 bases and 7 bases, with 6 bases remaining between them. The CDR3 spans 10 residues. Germline lookup yields CDR1 ENHRY and CDR2 SYGVKD. CDR3 loop: CAIRGVGYTF. CDR3 bases: TGTGCCATCAGGGGGGTTGGCTACACCTTC.

This clonotype was observed a few times. The conserved closing phenylalanine or tryptophan is absent in this CDR3, likely reflecting a read error. Because the CDR3's place on the DNA is in doubt, the DNA is left out and the CDR3 is given as listed by TCRdb. The J gene is TRBJ2-7, the V gene TRBV15. The CDR3 length equals 8 residues, ends included. Germline V gene lookup returns CDR1 LNHNV and CDR2 YYDKDF (reference sequence). The CDR3 sequence is CATSRDLS.

The chain recombines TRBV10-3 with TRBJ2-6; D call uncertain. Trimming shortened V by 0 bases and J by 6 bases, and 6 bases separated the two germline ends. The V gene's germline CDR1 is ENHRY and CDR2 SYGVKD. There are 14 residues in the CDR3. The DNA of the CDR3 is TGTGCCATCAGTGAGTCAGGAGCGGCCAACGTCCTGACTTTC. Encoded protein: CAISESGAANVLTF.

The sample holds many counts of this clonotype. This rearrangement joins TRBV7-2 to TRBJ1-5; the D gene is possibly TRBD1 (6 bases). Per germline, CDR1 SGHTA and CDR2 FQGNSA. Trimming shortened V by 1 base and J by 4 bases, and 11 bases separated the two germline ends. The CDR3 contains 15 residues. In DNA, the CDR3 is TGTGCCAGCAGCTTAGGCGGGGGGCAAAATCAGCCCCAGCATTTT. Translated, it gives CASSLGGGQNQPQHF.

This clonotype has at least ten counts. The V call is TRBV24-1, the J call TRBJ1-1; D not resolved. Trimming pared 9 bases from V and 13 bases from J, leaving 17 bases between. From germline, CDR1 is KGHDR and CDR2 SFDVKD. The CDR3 loop spans 11 amino acids. CDR3 residues: CATSRDGKDFF. The CDR3 DNA reads TGTGCCACCTCGAGGGATGGGAAAGATTTCTTT.

CDR3 nucleotides: TGTGCCAGCAGCTTTTTTTCACAGGGAGGGAATTCACCCCTCCACTTT. This translates into CASSFFSQGGNSPLHF. This chain connects TRBV7-2 to TRBJ1-6, with TRBD1 as a possible D gene (6 bases). The V and J ends lost 3 bases and 7 bases respectively, with 16 bases between them. From germline, CDR1 is SGHTA and CDR2 FQGNSA. The CDR3 spans 16 residues.

Ten or more counts support this clonotype. This chain links TRBV2 with TRBJ2-7; TRBD2 matches 7 bases. After removal of 3 bases from V and 4 bases from J, the junction contained 6 bases not matched to a gene. The CDR3 extends over 14 amino acids. CDR1 and CDR2 from the germline V gene are SNHLY and FYNNEI. CDR3 nucleotide sequence: TGTGCCAGCAGTGATGAGGCGGGAGCATACGAGCAGTACTTC. The encoded protein is CASSDEAGAYEQYF.

V and J are TRBV7-3 and TRBJ1-1; D gene ambiguous. This CDR3 region has 14 residues. The germline CDR1 and CDR2 sequences are SGHTA and FQGTGA. Between the trimmed V and J ends, which lost 2 bases and 1 base, there was a span of 8 bases. The CDR3 DNA reads as TGTGCCAGCAGCTTAGGACCTCAGAACACTGAAGCTTTCTTT. Its protein is CASSLGPQNTEAFF.

The V and J genes are TRBV29-1 and TRBJ1-1; a possible D gene is TRBD1 (5 bases). Trimming left V 7 bases short and J 7 bases short, with 16 bases between. The CDR3 loop spans 12 amino acids. Germline CDR1 is SQVTM and CDR2 is ANQGSEA. This chain's CDR3 is CSGGPTRNEAFF. The CDR3 DNA is TGCAGCGGGGGACCTACGAGGAATGAAGCTTTCTTT.

This clonotype was picked up a small number of times. V usage is TRBV7-2 and J usage is TRBJ1-1; D is unresolved. Germline V gene lookup returns CDR1 SGHTA and CDR2 FQGNSA. V was cut by 7 bases and J by 9 bases, with 12 bases left in between. The CDR3 covers 11 residues. The chain's CDR3 is CASKVLAKAFF. In nucleotides, the CDR3 is TGTGCCAGCAAAGTTCTCGCCAAAGCTTTCTTT.

As for this clonotype: A much larger clone differs by one base, so this may be a read error. The chain has TRBV7-2 and TRBJ1-2; D remains ambiguous. Germline CDR1 reads SGHTA; CDR2 reads FQGNSA. The V end was cut by 3 bases, the J end by 6 bases, with 11 bases between. The length of the CDR3 is 13 residues. The CDR3 coding sequence is TGTGCCAGCAGCTTGGGGATGTGGGATGGCTACACCTTC. Its protein is CASSLGMWDGYTF.

This chain connects TRBV25-1 to TRBJ1-4; D might be TRBD1 (6 bases). CDR3 length equals 15 residues. Germline loops: CDR1 MGHDK, CDR2 SYGVNS. With 1 base removed from V and 8 bases from J, the gap between germline ends came to 14 bases. Here the CDR3 reads CASSEWGLGTEKLFF. The CDR3 nucleotides are TGTGCCAGCAGTGAATGGGGGTTGGGGACAGAAAAACTGTTTTTT.

The V call is TRBV28, the J call TRBJ1-2; D gene uncertain. Between the trimmed V and J ends, which lost 3 bases and 4 bases, there was a span of 18 bases. Germline V lookup: CDR1 MDHEN, CDR2 SYDVKM. This CDR3 is 16 amino acids long. The CDR3 spells CASSLRASPSLYGYTF. DNA for the CDR3: TGTGCCAGCAGTTTGCGGGCCTCACCTAGCCTCTATGGCTACACCTTC.

Turning to this clonotype: This may be a read error: a much more frequent sequence differs by one nucleotide. The chain couples TRBV10-3 to TRBJ1-2; D is perhaps TRBD1 (5 bases). The CDR3 contains 12 residues. CDR1 ENHRY and CDR2 SYGVKD come from the germline V gene. The CDR3 spells CVTLGTGGRYTF. The CDR3 DNA reads TGTGTCACCCTAGGGACCGGCGGTCGCTACACCTTC.

Only a few counts were recorded for this clonotype. The chain recombines TRBV20-1 with TRBJ1-1, with D hard to call. The CDR3 is 13 residues long. The ends were cut back, 5 bases at V and 5 bases at J, with 15 bases in the middle. CDR1 and CDR2 (germline): DFQATT, SNEGSKA (reference sequence). CDR3 protein: CSAADLGRTEAFF. In nucleotides, the CDR3 is TGCAGTGCTGCGGACCTTGGGCGGACTGAAGCTTTCTTT.

The sample holds many counts of this clonotype. The chain uses TRBV29-1 and TRBJ1-2; TRBD1 might be the D (5 bases). Looked up from germline, CDR1 is SQVTM and CDR2 is ANQGSEA. The CDR3 sequence is 14 residues long. Between the trimmed V and J ends, which lost 4 bases and 5 bases, there was a span of 17 bases. The CDR3 here is CSVGGAALGYGYTF. Written as DNA, the CDR3 is TGCAGCGTTGGTGGGGCAGCCCTGGGGTATGGCTACACCTTC.

The CDR3: CSAQGRGAEETQYF. The CDR3 DNA reads TGCAGTGCTCAAGGGCGGGGGGCGGAGGAGACCCAGTACTTC. The V call is TRBV20-1, the J call TRBJ2-5; 8 bases map to TRBD2. CDR3 length: 14 residues. CDR1 and CDR2 (germline): DFQATT, SNEGSKA (reference sequence). Trimming cost V 5 bases and J 5 bases; bases outside gene matches: 10.

The CDR3 sequence is CGGGQGNTEAFF. The CDR3 nucleotides read TGCGGAGGAGGGCAGGGGAACACTGAAGCTTTCTTT. J is TRBJ1-1 and V is TRBV20-1, with D maybe TRBD1 (5 bases). The CDR3 contains 12 residues. Germline V gene sequence: CDR1 DFQATT, CDR2 SNEGSKA (reference sequence).

The V and J genes are TRBV7-3 and TRBJ1-3; a possible D gene is TRBD1 (5 bases). Per the germline V gene, CDR1 is SGHTA and CDR2 is FQGTGA. This CDR3 comprises 15 residues. V gave up 4 bases and J gave up 1 base, with 11 bases separating them. The CDR3 nucleotides read TGTGCCAGCAGCTCTTCAGGGAGATCTGGAAACACCATATATTTT. This codes for CASSSSGRSGNTIYF.